A single sample gave rise to the 17 T cell receptor beta chains below, sequenced in a study of T-cell memory formation after mild COVID-19. TCRdb processed the 5' RACE reads anew with MiXCR; each CDR3 protein has one entry. The sample has just under 550,000 distinct CDR3 sequences; about 20% are singletons. The sample consisted of PBMCs or a T cell subset sorted from them (not recorded which). The source of these receptors is an adult woman who had mild COVID-19 (a few samples of this study predate the infection). Cell type and time point are not known.

This clonotype showed up just a few times. The chain recombines TRBV7-2 with TRBJ2-3, with no clear D. Germline CDR1 is SGHTA and CDR2 is FQGNSA. V lost 2 bases and J lost 1, with 10 bases in between. The CDR3 has 15 residues. The DNA for the CDR3 is TGTGCCAGCAGCTTAATGCTGGTGGGCACAGATACGCAGTATTTT. It yields the protein CASSLMLVGTDTQYF.

The rearrangement links TRBV4-1 to TRBJ1-1; tentatively, D is TRBD1 (6 bases). Germline-derived CDR1 and CDR2 are MGHRA and YSYEKL. V was cut by 4 bases and J by 5 bases, with 20 bases left in between. CDR3 length: 16 residues. The CDR3 loop reads CASSLRGGGAYTEAFF. The CDR3 DNA reads as TGCGCCAGCAGCCTCCGAGGGGGGGGCGCGTATACTGAAGCTTTCTTT.

This chain links TRBV3-1 with TRBJ2-3, with 10 bases fitting TRBD1. The CDR3 is 14 amino acids. The V gene end was trimmed by 6 bases and the J gene end by 4 bases; junction bases not matched to a gene: 4. CDR1 LGHDT and CDR2 YNNKEL come from the germline V gene (reference sequence). CDR3 in DNA: TGTGCCAGCAGAAGGACAGGGGGTTCAGATACGCAGTATTTT. Translation gives CASRRTGGSDTQYF.

The rearrangement joins TRBV4-3 to TRBJ1-2; TRBD1 is a possible D gene (5 bases). Germline V gene lookup returns CDR1 LGHNA and CDR2 YSLEER. Trimming stripped 2 bases from V and 8 bases from J, with 15 bases between. This CDR3 spans 14 amino acids. The CDR3 nucleotides read TGCGCCAGCAGCCAACCAGACCTAGGGGTCGGCTACACCTTC. Its translation: CASSQPDLGVGYTF.

Only a few counts were recorded for this clonotype. The chain carries TRBV15 and TRBJ2-5, with TRBD2 as a possible D gene (6 bases). Trimming stripped 5 bases from V and 4 bases from J, with 23 bases between. Germline-derived CDR1 and CDR2 are LNHNV and YYDKDF (reference sequence). The length of the CDR3 is 17 residues. The CDR3 loop is CATSQAFGGRGGETQYF. CDR3 in DNA: TGTGCCACCAGCCAAGCCTTCGGGGGACGCGGTGGAGAGACCCAGTACTTC.

The genes are TRBV7-9 and TRBJ2-1, with D tentatively TRBD1 (5 bases). Germline V gives CDR1 SEHNR, CDR2 FQNEAQ (reference sequence). Trimming took 11 bases from V and 7 from J, leaving 12 bases between them. This CDR3 is 11 amino acids long. The DNA of the CDR3 is TGTGCCTCCGGTAAGGGGAATGAGCAGTTCTTC. It is translated as CASGKGNEQFF.

The rearrangement uses TRBV2 and TRBJ2-2, with D unresolved. The CDR3 runs to 13 residues. V shed 5 bases and J shed 6 bases, with 10 bases lying between them. Per germline, CDR1 SNHLY and CDR2 FYNNEI. CDR3 sequence: CASSSRNSGELFF. In DNA form, the CDR3 reads TGTGCCAGCAGTTCTAGGAATTCCGGGGAGCTGTTTTTT.

This clonotype has ten or more counts. The V gene is TRBV5-1, the J gene TRBJ2-1, with 11 bases aligning to TRBD2. There are 15 residues in the CDR3. V lost 0 bases, J lost 6 bases, and 2 bases stayed unmatched. Per the germline V gene, CDR1 is SGHRS and CDR2 is YFSETQ. CDR3 protein: CASSLALAGGNEQFF. The CDR3 region has the DNA TGCGCCAGCAGCTTGGCGCTAGCGGGAGGCAATGAGCAGTTCTTC.

This clonotype was seen a few times. Being one base from a much bigger clone, this may be a read error. This sequence joins TRBV27 and TRBJ2-7, with D possibly TRBD2 on 6 matching bases. The CDR3 covers 12 residues. Germline lookup yields CDR1 MNHEY and CDR2 SMNVEV (reference sequence). Trimming cost V 7 bases and J 0 bases, with 7 bases left between them. CDR3 coding DNA: TGTGCCAGCATCGGGAGCTCCTACGAGCAGTACTTC. Protein sequence: CASIGSSYEQYF.

This clonotype occurred a few times. The chain recombines TRBV7-9 with TRBJ2-1; TRBD2 matches 8 bases. After removal of 6 bases from V and 4 bases from J, the junction contained 11 bases not matched to a gene. The CDR3 is 16 amino acids. Per germline, CDR1 SEHNR and CDR2 FQNEAQ (reference sequence). The chain's CDR3 is CASSPRSGNNYNEQFF. The CDR3 DNA reads TGTGCCAGCAGTCCGCGTAGCGGGAATAATTACAATGAGCAGTTCTTC.

The rearrangement uses TRBV6-6 and TRBJ2-7, with D tentatively TRBD2 (6 bases). The germline V and J ends were trimmed by 6 bases and 0 bases, with 15 bases remaining between them. CDR3 length equals 15 residues. The germline CDR1 and CDR2 sequences are MNHNY and SVGAGI (reference sequence). CDR3 DNA: TGTGCCAGCAGCTCCGGGGGACTGTTCTCCTACGAGCAGTACTTC. Translated: CASSSGGLFSYEQYF.

The chain uses TRBV14 and TRBJ2-7, with D possibly being TRBD2 (6 bases). V was trimmed by 0 bases and J by 2 bases, leaving 8 bases between them. Germline V gene sequence: CDR1 SGHDN, CDR2 FVKESK. This CDR3 region has 14 residues. Written as DNA, the CDR3 is TGTGCCAGCAGCCAAGATGCGGGGACCTACGAGCAGTACTTC. It encodes CASSQDAGTYEQYF.

The V gene is TRBV4-1, the J gene TRBJ2-2, with a weak D call TRBD1 (5 bases). The CDR3 runs 16 residues. Between the trimmed V and J ends, which lost 1 base and 4 bases, there was a span of 13 bases. The germline V gene encodes CDR1 MGHRA and CDR2 YSYEKL. CDR3 coding DNA: TGCGCCAGCAGCCAAGTCCCCCAGGGCGGCACCGGGGAGCTGTTTTTT. The encoded protein is CASSQVPQGGTGELFF.

The chain couples TRBV27 to TRBJ1-6; TRBD1 might be the D (6 bases). V lost 7 bases and J 4 bases, leaving 14 bases between the germline ends. Germline-derived CDR1 and CDR2 are MNHEY and SMNVEV (reference sequence). This CDR3 spans 15 amino acids. CDR3: CASTRGQTYNSPLHF. In nucleotides, the CDR3 is TGTGCCAGCACCCGGGGGCAGACATATAATTCACCCCTCCACTTT.

The chain carries TRBV19 and TRBJ1-5; D perhaps matches TRBD1 (6 bases). The CDR3 runs to 18 residues. In germline, CDR1 is LNHDA, CDR2 SQIVND (reference sequence). Trimming took 3 bases from V and 2 from J, leaving 20 bases between them. The CDR3 DNA sequence: TGTGCCAGTAGTATCGGACAGAGGATATATAGAGGCAATCAGCCCCAGCATTTT. Its protein product is CASSIGQRIYRGNQPQHF.

J is TRBJ1-1 and V is TRBV10-3, with D possibly matching TRBD1 (5 bases). The ends were cut back, 6 bases at V and 5 bases at J, with 16 bases in the middle. The germline CDR1 and CDR2 sequences are ENHRY and SYGVKD. CDR3 length: 14 residues. The CDR3 loop reads CAIREAGQGTEAFF. The CDR3 DNA reads TGTGCCATCAGGGAGGCAGGGCAGGGTACTGAAGCTTTCTTT.

This clonotype was counted only a few times. The CDR3, as DNA: TGTGCCAGCAGCCAGGGACAGGGATCGGCTGGGGCCAACGTCCTGACTTTC. This encodes CASSQGQGSAGANVLTF. V usage is TRBV7-9 and J usage is TRBJ2-6; TRBD1 matches at 9 bases. Germline V CDR1 and CDR2: SEHNR, FQNEAQ (reference sequence). The CDR3 loop spans 17 amino acids. The J segment lost 2 bases and the V segment lost 5 bases, leaving 7 bases of the junction unmatched.